The clone carrying this T cell receptor (beta chain) occurred many times. What it binds is unknown. Using RNA transcripts as the source, TCR beta CDR3 regions were amplified. When the TCR CDR3 underwent first-round RT-PCR, the HTBI primer set was used. Each CDR3 protein is one row after TCRdb ran MiXCR on the multiplex PCR reads. Here the sample spans hundreds of thousands of distinct CDR3 sequences, about 20% being singletons. The data belong to a study of T cells in Graves' hyperthyroidism and ophthalmopathy. About the study: Before any treatment, at initial diagnosis, peripheral blood was collected.

Study outcomes and limitations: In the analysis, a 13 V-J model separated ophthalmopathy from stable hyperthyroidism.

Those patients with uncontrolled infection, other autoimmune disease, pregnancy or lactation were excluded. Germline assignment: CDR1 SEHNR and CDR2 FQNEAQ (reference sequence). V lost 1 base and J 2 bases, leaving 11 bases between the germline ends. This CDR3 is 15 amino acids long. This clonotype was obtained from a man between 25 and 39 years old with Graves' ophthalmopathy. This chain links TRBV7-9 with TRBJ1-1; no reliable D call. Source material: blood. CDR3 bases: TGTGCCAGCAGCTTAGTTGCCAGCGTAAACACTGAAGCTTTCTTT. Its protein is CASSLVASVNTEAFF.